Listed below are T cell receptor beta chains from one sample, sequenced in a study of T-cell reconstitution after alpha-beta-depleted transplantation in children. TCRdb processed the PCR reads anew with MiXCR; each CDR3 protein has one entry. The sample carries about 980,000 distinct CDR3 sequences, about 26% recorded once. The sequencing here drew on PBMCs, mostly from graft donor cells, taken 360 days after TCRalphabeta/CD19-depleted stem cell transplant. The receptors were sampled from a boy under three years old who had a stem cell transplant for SCID, so the T cells may come from the graft donor. CDR3s include the opening cysteine and the closing phenylalanine or tryptophan. The order of the fields is CDR3 length, V gene, D gene, clone size, J gene, CDR3 DNA, CDR3 protein. The D gene is left open where the match is weak. The listing skips clone size in some rows; elsewhere it reads once, few, many or a size class.

14,TRBV12-3/TRBV12-4,.,few,TRBJ2-2,TGTGCCAGCAGTTTATTTATGTCGACCGGGGAGCTGTTTTTT,CASSLFMSTGELFF
15,TRBV20-1,TRBD1,.,TRBJ1-6,TGCAGTGCTAGAGCCGGGACAGAAAGCCGTTCACCCCTCCACTTT,CSARAGTESRSPLHF
17,TRBV6-2/TRBV6-3,TRBD2,.,TRBJ2-3,TGTGCCAGCAGCGACCTTTTGCTAGCGGGGTCCCAAGATACGCAGTATTTT,CASSDLLLAGSQDTQYF
14,TRBV20-1,.,.,TRBJ1-1,TGCAGTGCTAGAGAGGGCAGTCTGAACACTGAAGCTTTCTTT,CSAREGSLNTEAFF
14,TRBV5-1,TRBD1,many,TRBJ2-1,TGCGCCAGCAGCTTCGGACAGGGAAGGAATGAGCAGTTCTTC,CASSFGQGRNEQFF
16,TRBV18,TRBD1,few,TRBJ1-5,TGTGCCAGCTCACGAACCAGGGGGTTCGGGAGTCAGCCCCAGCATTTT,CASSRTRGFGSQPQHF
15,TRBV5-5,TRBD1,.,TRBJ1-5,TGTGCCAGCAGCTCTCGGACAGGGAGTGTGCAGCCCCAGCATTTT,CASSSRTGSVQPQHF
11,TRBV28,.,few,TRBJ2-1,TGTGCCAGCATGGTCTACAATGAGCAGTTCTTC,CASMVYNEQFF
15,TRBV10-3,.,.,TRBJ2-7,TGTGCCGCAGGGGGGGGAGGAGCCCGCTCCTACGAGCAGTACTTC,CAAGGGGARSYEQYF
15,TRBV3-1,.,few,TRBJ2-7,TGTGCCAGCAGCCAAGGGTCGGCAACTTCCTACGAGCAGTACTTC,CASSQGSATSYEQYF
13,TRBV5-1,TRBD1,few,TRBJ1-2,TGCGCCAGCAGCGGGGGGGACAGGGATGGCTACACCTTC,CASSGGDRDGYTF
16,TRBV12-3/TRBV12-4,TRBD2,.,TRBJ2-5,TGTGCCAGCAGTTTTGCCGGGGGGATCCTCCAAGAGACCCAGTACTTC,CASSFAGGILQETQYF
16,TRBV3-1,.,.,TRBJ1-6,TGTGCCAGCAGCCCTCGCGGAACAGTGAATAATTCACCCCTCCACTTT,CASSPRGTVNNSPLHF
13,TRBV20-1,.,.,TRBJ1-1,TGCAGTGTTATCGGGTGGGAGAACACTGAAGCTTTCTTT,CSVIGWENTEAFF
17,TRBV25-1,.,few,TRBJ1-5,TGTGCCAGCAGCCCCACGGGGGGAGTAGATAGCAATCAGCCCCAGCATTTT,CASSPTGGVDSNQPQHF
16,TRBV12-3/TRBV12-4,TRBD2,few,TRBJ2-1,TGTGCCAGCAGCCACGGGACTACGAGGTCCTACAATGAGCAGTTCTTC,CASSHGTTRSYNEQFF
12,TRBV12-5,.,.,TRBJ2-7,TGTGCTAGTGGTTTGCAGTCAGTCGAGCAGTACTTC,CASGLQSVEQYF
16,TRBV5-1,.,.,TRBJ2-2,TGCGCCAGCAGCTTGGGGGCCAGGGAAGGAGCCGGGGAGCTGTTTTTT,CASSLGAREGAGELFF
12,TRBV20-1,.,.,TRBJ2-5,TGCAGTGCTAGAGTCCCGACGGAAACCCAGTACTTC,CSARVPTETQYF
14,TRBV5-1,.,.,TRBJ1-5,TGCGCCAGCAGCACCGGGGGAGACAATCAGCCCCAGCATTTT,CASSTGGDNQPQHF
16,TRBV10-3,.,.,TRBJ1-5,TGTGCCATCAGTGAGTCCCCCCTAAGGACGGGGGAGGCCCAGCATTTT,CAISESPLRTGEAQHF
15,TRBV6-5,TRBD1,.,TRBJ2-7,TGTGCCAGCAGTTACTCGTGGGCCAGGGGGTACGAGCAGTACTTC,CASSYSWARGYEQYF